This TCR beta chain was observed in a study of shared clonotypes between healthy human individuals. Healthy HIV-negative adults with no recent acute infections or vaccinations were recruited as donors. In the case of this clone: Its antigen remains unidentified.

Only in-frame clones appear in the TCRdb table, and some are missing; sequencing was by immunoSEQ multiplex PCR. Of around 700,000 clones in the sample, approximately 74% were seen once. V dropped 0 bases and J dropped 5; count of bases not matched to a gene: 4. Germline V gene sequence: CDR1 SGHNT, CDR2 YYREEE (reference sequence). The CDR3 runs to 16 residues. Study-level findings and limits: What naive subsets generally showed was a larger estimated richness than memory subsets showed. For naive CD4 cells, roughly 4.8% of clonotypes were shared across a handful of donors.

The chain has TRBV5-4 and TRBJ2-2; 10 positions match TRBD1. This receptor was obtained from a woman aged 25-40 years in good health. The sample was memory CD4+ T cells sorted from blood. Sample subset: CD45RA-negative fraction. The CDR3 bases are TGTGCCAGCAGCTTGGGACAGGGGGCGCGTACCGGGGAGCTGTTTTTT. It encodes CASSLGQGARTGELFF.